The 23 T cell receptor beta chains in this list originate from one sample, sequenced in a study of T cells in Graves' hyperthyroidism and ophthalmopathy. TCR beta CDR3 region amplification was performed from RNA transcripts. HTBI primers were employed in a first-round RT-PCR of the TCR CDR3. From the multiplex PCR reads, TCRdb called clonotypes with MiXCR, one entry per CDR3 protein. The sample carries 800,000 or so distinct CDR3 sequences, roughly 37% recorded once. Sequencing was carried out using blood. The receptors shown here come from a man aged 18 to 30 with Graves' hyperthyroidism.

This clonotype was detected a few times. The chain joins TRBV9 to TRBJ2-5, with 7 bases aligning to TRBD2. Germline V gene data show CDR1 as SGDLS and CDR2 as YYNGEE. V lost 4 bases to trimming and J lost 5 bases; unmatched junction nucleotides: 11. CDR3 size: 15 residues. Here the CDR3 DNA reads TGTGCCAGCAGCCCCCTAGCGGTGCCGGGGGAGACCCAGTACTTC. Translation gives CASSPLAVPGETQYF.

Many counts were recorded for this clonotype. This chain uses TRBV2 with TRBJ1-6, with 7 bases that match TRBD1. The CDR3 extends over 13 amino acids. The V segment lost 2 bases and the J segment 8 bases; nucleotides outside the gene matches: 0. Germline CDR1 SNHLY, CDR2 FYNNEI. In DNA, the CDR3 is TGTGCCAGCAGTGAACAGGGGGATTCACCCCTCCACTTT. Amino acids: CASSEQGDSPLHF.

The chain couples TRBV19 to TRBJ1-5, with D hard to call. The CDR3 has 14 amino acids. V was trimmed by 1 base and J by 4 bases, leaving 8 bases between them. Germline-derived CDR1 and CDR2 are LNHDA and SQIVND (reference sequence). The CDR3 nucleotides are TGTGCCAGTAGTATAGCACAGCGTAATCAGCCCCAGCATTTT. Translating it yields CASSIAQRNQPQHF.

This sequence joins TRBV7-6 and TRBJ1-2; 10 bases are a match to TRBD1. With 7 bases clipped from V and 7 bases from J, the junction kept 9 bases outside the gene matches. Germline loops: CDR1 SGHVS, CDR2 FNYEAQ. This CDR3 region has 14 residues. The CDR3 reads CASNSGTGAVGYTF. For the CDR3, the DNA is TGTGCCAGCAACTCCGGGACAGGGGCTGTTGGCTACACCTTC.

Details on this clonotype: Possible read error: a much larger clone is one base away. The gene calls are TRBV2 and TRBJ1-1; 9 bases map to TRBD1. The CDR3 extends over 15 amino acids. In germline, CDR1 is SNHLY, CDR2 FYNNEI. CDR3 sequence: CAGSEGDRGDTEAFF. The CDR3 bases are TGTGCCGGCAGTGAGGGCGACAGGGGGGACACTGAAGCTTTCTTT.

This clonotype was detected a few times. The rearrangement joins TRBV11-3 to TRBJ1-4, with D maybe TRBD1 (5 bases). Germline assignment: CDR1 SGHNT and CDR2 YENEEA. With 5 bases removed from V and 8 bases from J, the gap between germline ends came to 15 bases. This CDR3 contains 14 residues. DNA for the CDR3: TGTGCCAGCAGCGCGGGGGAGGGTGACGAAAAACTGTTTTTT. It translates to CASSAGEGDEKLFF.

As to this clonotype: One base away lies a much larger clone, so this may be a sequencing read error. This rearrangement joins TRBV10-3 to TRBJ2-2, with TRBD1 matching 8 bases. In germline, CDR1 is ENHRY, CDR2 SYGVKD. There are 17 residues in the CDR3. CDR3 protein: CAISAVLGQGNIGELFF. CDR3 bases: TGTGCCATCAGTGCCGTACTAGGACAGGGAAACATCGGGGAGCTGTTTTTT.

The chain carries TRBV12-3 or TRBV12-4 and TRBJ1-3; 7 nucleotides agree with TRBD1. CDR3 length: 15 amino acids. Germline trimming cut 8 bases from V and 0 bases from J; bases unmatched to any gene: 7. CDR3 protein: CASQEDRLSGNTIYF. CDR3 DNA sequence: TGTGCCAGCCAGGAGGACAGGCTCTCTGGAAACACCATATATTTT.

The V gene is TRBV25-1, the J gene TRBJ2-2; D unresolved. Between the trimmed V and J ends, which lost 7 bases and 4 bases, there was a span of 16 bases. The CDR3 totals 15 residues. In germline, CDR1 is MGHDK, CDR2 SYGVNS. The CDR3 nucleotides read TGTGCCAGCACCCACAGTGGGCGCGGCACCGGGGAGCTGTTTTTT. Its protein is CASTHSGRGTGELFF.

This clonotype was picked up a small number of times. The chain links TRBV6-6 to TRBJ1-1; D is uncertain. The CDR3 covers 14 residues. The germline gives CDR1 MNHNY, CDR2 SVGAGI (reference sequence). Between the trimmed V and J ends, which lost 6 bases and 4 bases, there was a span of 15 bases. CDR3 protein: CASRQTALFTEAFF. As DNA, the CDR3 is TGTGCCAGCAGACAAACGGCACTCTTCACTGAAGCTTTCTTT.

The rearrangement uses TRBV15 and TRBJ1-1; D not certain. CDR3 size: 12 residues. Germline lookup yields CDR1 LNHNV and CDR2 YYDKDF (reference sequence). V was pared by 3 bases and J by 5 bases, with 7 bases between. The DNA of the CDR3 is TGTGCCACCAGCAGGGTTAGGACTGAAGCTTTCTTT. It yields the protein CATSRVRTEAFF.

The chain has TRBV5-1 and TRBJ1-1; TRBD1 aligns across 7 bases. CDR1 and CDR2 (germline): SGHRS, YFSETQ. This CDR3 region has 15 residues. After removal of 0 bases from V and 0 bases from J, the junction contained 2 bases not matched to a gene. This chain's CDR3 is CASSLVTGVNTEAFF. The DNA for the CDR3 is TGCGCCAGCAGCTTGGTAACAGGGGTGAACACTGAAGCTTTCTTT.

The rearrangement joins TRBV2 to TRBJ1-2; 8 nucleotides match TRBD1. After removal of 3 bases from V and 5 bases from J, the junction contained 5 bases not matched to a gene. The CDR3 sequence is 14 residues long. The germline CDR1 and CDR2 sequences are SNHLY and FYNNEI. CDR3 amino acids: CASSEGQGAYGYTF. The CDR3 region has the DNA TGTGCCAGCAGTGAGGGCCAGGGGGCGTATGGCTACACCTTC.

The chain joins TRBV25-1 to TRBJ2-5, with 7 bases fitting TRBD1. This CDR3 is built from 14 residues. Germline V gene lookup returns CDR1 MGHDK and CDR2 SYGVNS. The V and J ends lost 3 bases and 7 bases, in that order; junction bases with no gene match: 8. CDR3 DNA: TGTGCCAGCAGTGACCGACAGGGACGCGCGACCCAGTACTTC. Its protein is CASSDRQGRATQYF.

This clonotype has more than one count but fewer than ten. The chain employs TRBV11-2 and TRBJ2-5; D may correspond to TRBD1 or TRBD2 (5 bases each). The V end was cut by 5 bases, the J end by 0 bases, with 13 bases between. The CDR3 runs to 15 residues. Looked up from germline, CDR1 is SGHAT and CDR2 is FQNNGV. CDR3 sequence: CASSTGTEYQETQYF. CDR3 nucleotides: TGTGCCAGCAGCACCGGGACCGAGTACCAAGAGACCCAGTACTTC.

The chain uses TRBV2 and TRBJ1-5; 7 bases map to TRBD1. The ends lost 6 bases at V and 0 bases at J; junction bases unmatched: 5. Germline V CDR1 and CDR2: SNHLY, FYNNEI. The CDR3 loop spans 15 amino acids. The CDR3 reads CASRPGQNSNQPQHF. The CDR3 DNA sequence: TGTGCCAGCAGACCGGGACAGAATAGCAATCAGCCCCAGCATTTT.

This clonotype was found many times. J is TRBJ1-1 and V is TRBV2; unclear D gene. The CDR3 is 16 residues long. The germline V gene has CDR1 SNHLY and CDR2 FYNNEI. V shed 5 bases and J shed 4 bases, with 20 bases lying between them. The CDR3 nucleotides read TGTGCCAGCAGTAGAGGCGGGTACGGCGGGGTCACTGAAGCTTTCTTT. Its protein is CASSRGGYGGVTEAFF.

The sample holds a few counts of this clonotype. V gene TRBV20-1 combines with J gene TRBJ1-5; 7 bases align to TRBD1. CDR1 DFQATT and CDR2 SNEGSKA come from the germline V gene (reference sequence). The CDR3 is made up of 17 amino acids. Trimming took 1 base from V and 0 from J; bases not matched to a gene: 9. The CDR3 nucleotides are TGCAGTGCTAGAGTAAGACAGGGACTTCCTAGCAATCAGCCCCAGCATTTT. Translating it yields CSARVRQGLPSNQPQHF.

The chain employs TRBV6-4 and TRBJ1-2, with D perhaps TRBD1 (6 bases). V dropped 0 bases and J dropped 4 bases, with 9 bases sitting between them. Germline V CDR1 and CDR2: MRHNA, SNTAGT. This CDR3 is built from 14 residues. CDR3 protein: CASSDSGQRYGYTF. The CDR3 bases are TGTGCCAGCAGTGACTCCGGACAGCGCTATGGCTACACCTTC.

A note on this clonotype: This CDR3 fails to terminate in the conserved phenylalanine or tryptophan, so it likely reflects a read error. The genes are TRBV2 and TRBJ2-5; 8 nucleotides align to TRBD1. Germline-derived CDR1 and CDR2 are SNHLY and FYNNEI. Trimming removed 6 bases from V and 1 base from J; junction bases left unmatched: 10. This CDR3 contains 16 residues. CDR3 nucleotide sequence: TGTGCCAGCAGCCAAGTCGGGACAGGACTCCAAGAGACCCAGTACTTA. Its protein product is CASSQVGTGLQETQYL.

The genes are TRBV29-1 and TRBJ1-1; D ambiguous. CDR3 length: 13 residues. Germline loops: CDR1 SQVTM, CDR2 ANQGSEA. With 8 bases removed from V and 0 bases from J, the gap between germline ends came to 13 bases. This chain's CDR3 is CSQGVAVNTEAFF. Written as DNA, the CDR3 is TGCAGCCAAGGAGTAGCAGTGAACACTGAAGCTTTCTTT.

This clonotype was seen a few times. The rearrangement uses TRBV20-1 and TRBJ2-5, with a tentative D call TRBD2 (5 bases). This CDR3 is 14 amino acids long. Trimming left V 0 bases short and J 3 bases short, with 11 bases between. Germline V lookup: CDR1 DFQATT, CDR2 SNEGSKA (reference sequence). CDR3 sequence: CSARDEGGEETQYF. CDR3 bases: TGCAGTGCTAGAGATGAGGGCGGAGAAGAGACCCAGTACTTC.

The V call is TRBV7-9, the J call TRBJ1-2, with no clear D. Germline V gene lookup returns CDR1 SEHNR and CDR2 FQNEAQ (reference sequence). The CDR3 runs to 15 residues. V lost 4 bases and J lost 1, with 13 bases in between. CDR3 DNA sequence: TGTGCCAGCAGCTCATCGTTGCGAATTAACTATGGCTACACCTTC. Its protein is CASSSSLRINYGYTF.